The 29 T cell receptor beta chains below all came from one sample that was sequenced in a study of blood T cells in healthy people across ages. A J-beta primer mix and a sample-barcoded 5' primer were used in a second PCR of roughly 7 to 12 cycles. TCRdb ran MiXCR on the 5' RACE reads and lists one entry per CDR3 protein. Here the sample spans 800,000 to 950,000 distinct CDR3 sequences, 36% being singletons. The sequenced sample consisted of blood. These receptors all come from a man in his late teens or twenties in good health.

The rearrangement links TRBV13 to TRBJ1-6; D unclear. The V gene's germline CDR1 is PRHDT and CDR2 FYEKMQ (reference sequence). V was cut by 0 bases and J by 6 bases, with 9 bases left in between. The CDR3 is 15 residues long. CDR3: CASSLGEGGNSPLHF. Here the CDR3 DNA reads TGTGCCAGCAGCTTAGGTGAGGGTGGTAATTCACCCCTCCACTTT.

V gene TRBV29-1 combines with J gene TRBJ2-1; perhaps TRBD2 as D (6 bases). The CDR3 is 13 amino acids. Trimming took 4 bases from V and 10 from J, leaving 17 bases between them. CDR1 and CDR2 (germline): SQVTM, ANQGSEA. The CDR3 DNA reads TGCAGCGTTGTTTGGGGGGTCTCCTACGAGCAGTTCTTC. Residues: CSVVWGVSYEQFF.

This chain links TRBV2 with TRBJ2-1, with a possible D match to TRBD2 (6 bases). This CDR3 is 14 amino acids long. The V gene's germline CDR1 is SNHLY and CDR2 FYNNEI. V lost 7 bases and J 4 bases, leaving 14 bases between the germline ends. The CDR3 DNA is TGTGCCAGCAACAGACGAGCGGGTTACAATGAGCAGTTCTTC. It yields the protein CASNRRAGYNEQFF.

As to this clonotype: This may be a read error, as it is one base from a much larger clone. This chain connects TRBV12-3 or TRBV12-4 to TRBJ2-1; D is unclear. The V and J ends lost 0 bases and 7 bases respectively, with 13 bases between them. This CDR3 has 15 amino acids. CDR3 DNA sequence: TGTGCCAGCAGTTTAGCCCTGGGTGGGATGAATGAGCAGTTCTTC. It is translated as CASSLALGGMNEQFF.

This chain joins TRBV19 and TRBJ2-7, with D maybe TRBD1 (7 bases). Germline-derived CDR1 and CDR2 are LNHDA and SQIVND (reference sequence). This CDR3 is 17 amino acids long. The ends were cut back, 1 base at V and 1 base at J, with 17 bases in the middle. Here the CDR3 reads CASSIAGWRDSSYEQYF. CDR3 coding DNA: TGTGCCAGTAGTATAGCTGGTTGGAGGGACAGTTCCTACGAGCAGTACTTC.

The J gene is TRBJ2-5, the V gene TRBV6-5; D gene ambiguous. The J call is in doubt because the DNA end fits TRBJ2-7 better. CDR1 and CDR2 (germline): MNHEY, SVGAGI. This CDR3 contains 14 residues. The CDR3 bases are TGTGCCAGCAGTGACGGACGAAGAACCTACGAGCAGTACTTC. It specifies CASSDGRRTYEQYF.

This chain uses TRBV4-1 with TRBJ1-5; maybe TRBD1 (6 bases). This CDR3 comprises 15 residues. The germline V and J ends were trimmed by 1 base and 4 bases, with 11 bases remaining between them. Germline CDR1 and CDR2: MGHRA and YSYEKL. The CDR3 nucleotides are TGCGCCAGCAGCCAAGGGACAGAAGTTAATCAGCCCCAGCATTTT. Translation: CASSQGTEVNQPQHF.

The V call is TRBV4-3, the J call TRBJ2-7; TRBD1 is a possible D gene (5 bases). The J call could be wrong; TRBJ2-5 is a better fit for the DNA end. The CDR3 sequence is 15 residues long. CDR1 is LGHNA, CDR2 YSLEER, per germline. The CDR3 bases are TGCGCCAGCAGCCAAGATGAAGGGGCAGGAGAGACCCAGTACTTC. It translates to CASSQDEGAGETQYF.

CDR3 coding DNA: TGTGCCAGCAGTTACGGGGGGGGCAACACCGGGGAGCTGTTTTTT. Its protein is CASSYGGGNTGELFF. The chain carries TRBV6-5 and TRBJ2-2; possible D gene TRBD2, 7 bases. V dropped 2 bases and J dropped 2 bases, with 9 bases sitting between them. Germline CDR1 is MNHEY and CDR2 is SVGAGI. The CDR3 is made up of 15 amino acids.

The rearrangement uses TRBV27 and TRBJ1-1, with D possibly matching TRBD1 (6 bases). CDR1 and CDR2 (germline): MNHEY, SMNVEV (reference sequence). Trimming left V 3 bases short and J 6 bases short, with 26 bases between. This CDR3 comprises 18 residues. The DNA for the CDR3 is TGTGCCAGCAGTTTCTCAGTGGGGGCAGGTGGGTCGTTCGCTGAAGCTTTCTTT. It encodes CASSFSVGAGGSFAEAFF.

The chain joins TRBV16 to TRBJ1-2, with a weak D call TRBD1 (6 bases). The germline gives CDR1 KGHSY, CDR2 FQNENV. The CDR3 has 14 amino acids. Between the trimmed V and J ends, which lost 0 bases and 5 bases, there was a span of 10 bases. The CDR3 spells CASSQSDSSYGYTF. The CDR3 DNA follows: TGTGCCAGCAGCCAATCGGACAGTTCATATGGCTACACCTTC.

The sample holds a few counts of this clonotype. J is TRBJ1-1 and V is TRBV19, with D perhaps matching TRBD1 (6 bases). The V and J ends lost 3 bases and 1 base respectively, with 6 bases between them. Germline assignment: CDR1 LNHDA and CDR2 SQIVND (reference sequence). CDR3 length: 13 amino acids. CDR3 nucleotide sequence: TGTGCCAGTAGTATGGGGGCGAACACTGAAGCTTTCTTT. Translated, it gives CASSMGANTEAFF.

This clonotype occurred once. This chain uses TRBV20-1 with TRBJ2-2; D assignment may be TRBD1 or TRBD2 (5 bases each). The CDR3 consists of 15 residues. Germline loops: CDR1 DFQATT, CDR2 SNEGSKA (reference sequence). V lost 2 bases and J lost 3, with 13 bases in between. In DNA, the CDR3 is TGCAGTGCTAGAAGACCGACAGCGGACACCGGGGAGCTGTTTTTT. It is translated as CSARRPTADTGELFF.

The genes are TRBV29-1 and TRBJ1-1; the D gene is possibly TRBD1 (6 bases). Between the trimmed V and J ends, which lost 7 bases and 0 bases, there was a span of 15 bases. Germline V lookup: CDR1 SQVTM, CDR2 ANQGSEA. The CDR3 loop spans 14 amino acids. The DNA of the CDR3 is TGCAGCGCTGGACAGAAACTAATGAACACTGAAGCTTTCTTT. This encodes CSAGQKLMNTEAFF. The full variable domain, with the rest looked up from reference TRBV29-1 and TRBJ1-1, is SAVISQKPSRDICQRGTSLTIQCQVDSQVTMMFWYRQQPGQSLTLIATANQGSEATYESGFVIDKFPISRPNLTFSTLTVSNMSPEDSSIYLCSAGQKLMNTEAFFGQGTRLTVV.

This rearrangement joins TRBV20-1 to TRBJ1-6; 8 bases fit TRBD1. This CDR3 comprises 16 residues. From germline, CDR1 is DFQATT and CDR2 SNEGSKA (reference sequence). Germline trimming cut 4 bases from V and 6 bases from J; bases unmatched to any gene: 11. CDR3 residues: CSATEWTGMFNSPLHF. Written as DNA, the CDR3 is TGCAGTGCTACAGAGTGGACAGGGATGTTTAATTCACCCCTCCACTTT.

The chain has TRBV6-2 or TRBV6-3 and TRBJ1-2, with D unresolved. The CDR3 is 13 residues long. Germline V gene data show CDR1 as MNHEY and CDR2 as SVGEGT. V lost 7 bases and J 3 bases, leaving 12 bases between the germline ends. CDR3 residues: CASNLDGYYGYTF. CDR3 DNA sequence: TGTGCCAGCAACTTAGACGGATACTATGGCTACACCTTC.

This clonotype was observed a few times. This chain uses TRBV6-2 or TRBV6-3 with TRBJ1-1, with 7 bases aligning to TRBD1. After removal of 8 bases from V and 6 bases from J, the junction contained 15 bases not matched to a gene. This CDR3 region has 15 residues. The germline V gene has CDR1 MNHEY and CDR2 SVGEGT. The CDR3, as DNA: TGTGCCAGCGCCCCGACCGGGACAGCCGTTGCTGAAGCTTTCTTT. Translating it yields CASAPTGTAVAEAFF.

CDR3 sequence: CASSQVQGGTGHNEQYF. CDR3 nucleotides: TGTGCCAGCAGCCAAGTACAAGGGGGAACCGGGCACAACGAGCAGTACTTC. The gene calls are TRBV14 and TRBJ2-5; D is possibly TRBD1 (6 bases). The end of the DNA fits TRBJ2-7 better, so the J call may be wrong. Germline CDR1 and CDR2: SGHDN and FVKESK. The CDR3 contains 17 residues.

This clonotype turned up a few times. The chain is built from TRBV6-6 and TRBJ1-5; D is uncertain. CDR1 is MNHNY and CDR2 is SVGAGI in the germline V gene (reference sequence). Between the trimmed V and J ends, which lost 1 base and 0 bases, there was a span of 4 bases. CDR3 length: 14 residues. Here the CDR3 reads CASSYWVSNQPQHF. The CDR3 coding sequence is TGTGCCAGCAGTTACTGGGTTAGCAATCAGCCCCAGCATTTT.

The V gene is TRBV20-1, the J gene TRBJ1-5; 7 bases are shared with TRBD1. The V and J ends lost 6 bases and 6 bases, in that order; junction bases with no gene match: 8. Germline lookup yields CDR1 DFQATT and CDR2 SNEGSKA (reference sequence). The CDR3 loop spans 13 amino acids. The CDR3 spells CSATDRASQPQHF. As DNA, the CDR3 is TGCAGTGCGACCGACAGGGCGAGTCAGCCCCAGCATTTT.

This clonotype was seen a handful of times. The gene calls are TRBV7-9 and TRBJ1-1; 10 bases fit TRBD1. With V trimmed by 2 bases and J by 4 bases, 7 bases remained unmatched. The CDR3 sequence is 16 residues long. CDR1 and CDR2 from the germline V gene are SEHNR and FQNEAQ (reference sequence). DNA of the CDR3: TGTGCCAGCAGCTTACCTGTGACAGGGGGCAGCACTGAAGCTTTCTTT. It codes for CASSLPVTGGSTEAFF. Complete variable domain (other parts from reference TRBV7-9 and TRBJ1-1): DTGVSQNPRHKITKRGQNVTFRCDPISEHNRLYWYRQTLGQGPEFLTYFQNEAQLEKSRLLSDRFSAERPKGSFSTLEIQRTEQGDSAMYLCASSLPVTGGSTEAFFGQGTRLTVV.

This clonotype was counted only a few times. The V and J genes are TRBV10-3 and TRBJ2-3, with 11 positions matching TRBD2. This CDR3 has 16 residues. With 6 bases clipped from V and 4 bases from J, the junction kept 9 bases outside the gene matches. The germline V gene has CDR1 ENHRY and CDR2 SYGVKD. The CDR3 coding sequence is TGTGCCATCAGAGCTGTAGCGGGGGGGTCTTCAGATACGCAGTATTTT. It translates to CAIRAVAGGSSDTQYF.

The chain employs TRBV6-6 and TRBJ1-5; maybe TRBD1 (5 bases). This CDR3 spans 15 amino acids. Per germline, CDR1 MNHNY and CDR2 SVGAGI (reference sequence). Trimming left V 6 bases short and J 2 bases short, with 14 bases between. CDR3 nucleotide sequence: TGTGCCAGCAGGGACCAGGGATGGGGCAATCAGCCCCAGCATTTT. Translated, it gives CASRDQGWGNQPQHF.

About this clonotype: The junction and the germline gene differ at one end; a read error may be behind it. V and J are TRBV6-5 and TRBJ1-1, with TRBD1 as a possible D gene (5 bases). The CDR3 has 14 residues. Germline-derived CDR1 and CDR2 are MNHEY and SVGAGI. CDR3 amino acids: CAGSPRGVRTEAFF. For the CDR3, the DNA is TGTGCCGGCAGCCCCCGGGGGGTTCGCACTGAAGCTTTCTTT.

This clonotype was recorded a few times. V gene TRBV6-1 combines with J gene TRBJ2-3; 11 bases are shared with TRBD2. There are 17 residues in the CDR3. Germline V gene sequence: CDR1 MNHNS, CDR2 SASEGT. V shed 7 bases, J shed 4 bases, and the junction held 13 bases outside the gene matches. CDR3 DNA: TGTGCCAGCACTCAGAATGGGGGACTAGCGGTTGCAGATACGCAGTATTTT. It encodes CASTQNGGLAVADTQYF.

In this sample, this clonotype turned up a few times. The chain links TRBV3-1 to TRBJ2-5; 7 bases line up with TRBD2. CDR1 and CDR2 (germline): LGHDT, YNNKEL (reference sequence). The V and J ends lost 0 bases and 2 bases, in that order; junction bases with no gene match: 3. The CDR3 covers 15 residues. The chain's CDR3 is CASSQDIAGQETQYF. Here the CDR3 DNA reads TGTGCCAGCAGCCAAGATATAGCGGGTCAAGAGACCCAGTACTTC.

This clonotype was found a few times. The chain is built from TRBV28 and TRBJ1-5; a possible D gene is TRBD1 (6 bases). CDR1 and CDR2 from the germline V gene are MDHEN and SYDVKM. The CDR3 spans 14 residues. V gave up 11 bases and J gave up 4 bases, with 18 bases separating them. The CDR3 region has the DNA TGTGCCTCGCTACAGGGCAGCCGTAATCAGCCCCAGCATTTT. Encoded protein: CASLQGSRNQPQHF.

This clonotype was observed once. A much larger clone lies a single base off, so this may be a read error. J is TRBJ1-2 and V is TRBV29-1, with D uncertain. The V gene's germline CDR1 is SQVTM and CDR2 ANQGSEA. The CDR3 contains 11 residues. The CDR3 DNA follows: TGCAACGTTGAAGAACCGGGGGGCTACACCTTC. Protein sequence: CNVEEPGGYTF.

This clonotype was recorded a few times. The rearrangement links TRBV12-3 or TRBV12-4 to TRBJ2-4, with D perhaps TRBD2 (7 bases). The J call may be wrong; the DNA end is better matched by TRBJ2-7. This CDR3 comprises 12 residues. DNA of the CDR3: TGTGCCAGCAGTAAAGGGGGGGGCGAGCAGTACTTC. It codes for CASSKGGGEQYF.